This is a list of T cell receptor beta chains from one sample in a study of shared clonotypes between healthy human individuals. The repertoire was sequenced with immunoSEQ multiplex PCR; TCRdb's copy has only in-frame clones and lacks some. The sample contains about 510,000 clones, 90% to 97% of which appear only once. The sequencing sample was made of naive CD4+ T cells sorted from blood. These receptors were taken from a woman aged 25 to 39 in good health. CDR3s include the opening cysteine and the closing phenylalanine or tryptophan. The D gene is left open where the match is weak. Clone sizes are given selectively: once, few, many, or a class where the clone is expanded.

clone_size	v_call	d_call	j_call	cdr3_length	cdr3_aa	cdr3_nt
once	TRBV5-6	NA	TRBJ2-2	15	CASSSGPPWAGELFF	TGTGCCAGCAGCTCCGGGCCCCCGTGGGCCGGGGAGCTGTTTTTT
NA	TRBV18	TRBD2	TRBJ2-1	14	CASSPASGGNEQFF	TGTGCCAGCTCACCAGCTAGCGGGGGGAATGAGCAGTTCTTC
NA	TRBV9	TRBD2	TRBJ2-2	17	CASSVASGSLAAGELFF	TGTGCCAGCAGCGTAGCTAGCGGGAGTTTAGCGGCCGGGGAGCTGTTTTTT
NA	TRBV7-3	NA	TRBJ2-2	12	CASSSSSGELFF	TGTGCCAGCAGCTCGTCCTCGGGGGAGCTGTTTTTT
NA	TRBV5-8	TRBD1	TRBJ1-4	15	CASSPNRGVNEKLFF	TGTGCCAGCAGCCCCAACAGGGGAGTTAATGAAAAACTGTTTTTT
NA	TRBV5-1	TRBD1	TRBJ2-7	14	CASSPGTGSYEQYF	TGCGCCAGCAGCCCCGGGACAGGGTCCTACGAGCAGTACTTC
NA	TRBV7-8	TRBD1	TRBJ1-2	15	CASSLDPGGDYGYTF	TGTGCCAGCAGCTTAGATCCAGGGGGCGACTATGGCTACACCTTC
NA	TRBV10-3	NA	TRBJ2-3	16	CAISESGGISTDTQYF	TGTGCCATCAGTGAGTCAGGCGGGATTAGCACAGATACGCAGTATTTT
NA	TRBV18	NA	TRBJ1-6	15	CASSPGSQGNSPLHF	TGTGCCAGCTCACCTGGTTCTCAGGGGAATTCACCCCTCCACTTT
NA	TRBV4-1	NA	TRBJ2-7	15	CASSQDGRDPFEQYF	TGCGCCAGCAGCCAAGATGGCAGGGACCCCTTCGAGCAGTACTTC
NA	TRBV5-6	TRBD1	TRBJ2-4	13	CASSHQGENIQYF	TGTGCCAGCAGCCATCAGGGGGAAAACATTCAGTACTTC
NA	TRBV7-9	TRBD2	TRBJ2-1	15	CASIKTSGSANEQFF	TGTGCCAGCATCAAGACTAGCGGGAGCGCCAATGAGCAGTTCTTC
NA	TRBV11-2	NA	TRBJ2-7	11	CASSLVGGLYF	TGTGCCAGCAGCTTAGTGGGAGGTTTGTACTTC
NA	TRBV5-1	TRBD2	TRBJ2-5	15	CASSLDLAGIRTQYF	TGCGCCAGCAGCTTGGATCTAGCGGGCATTCGGACCCAGTACTTC
NA	TRBV18	NA	TRBJ2-2	15	CASSPGQSNTGELFF	TGTGCCAGCTCACCAGGGCAGTCGAACACCGGGGAGCTGTTTTTT
NA	TRBV7-2	NA	TRBJ1-5	14	CASSFSPEYQPQHF	TGTGCCAGCAGCTTCAGCCCGGAGTATCAGCCCCAGCATTTT
NA	TRBV28	TRBD2	TRBJ2-7	16	CASSSRTSEMSYEQYF	TGTGCCAGCAGTTCAAGGACTAGCGAGATGTCCTACGAGCAGTACTTC
once	TRBV4-1	TRBD1	TRBJ2-7	15	CASRPVGQGAYEQYF	TGCGCCAGCAGGCCAGTTGGACAGGGGGCGTACGAGCAGTACTTC
NA	TRBV27	NA	TRBJ2-1	15	CASSAKGLPYNEQFF	TGTGCCAGCAGTGCCAAGGGACTCCCCTACAATGAGCAGTTCTTC
NA	TRBV4-1	NA	TRBJ1-2	13	CASSPPGDNGYTF	TGCGCCAGCAGCCCTCCGGGGGACAATGGCTACACCTTC
NA	TRBV19	TRBD1	TRBJ1-4	15	CASSIEQGFKEKLFF	TGTGCCAGTAGTATAGAACAGGGGTTCAAGGAAAAACTGTTTTTT
NA	TRBV6-5	TRBD2	TRBJ2-3	15	CASSYSGRVSDTQYF	TGTGCCAGCAGTTATAGTGGGAGGGTCTCAGATACGCAGTATTTT
NA	TRBV4-1	NA	TRBJ1-1	12	CASSQVYTEAFF	TGCGCCAGCAGCCAAGTTTACACTGAAGCTTTCTTT
NA	TRBV4-1	TRBD1	TRBJ1-5	16	CASSPRGQGANQPQHF	TGCGCCAGCAGCCCTAGAGGACAGGGGGCTAACCAGCCCCAGCATTTT
once	TRBV28	NA	TRBJ1-2	13	CASSSPRRTGYTF	TGTGCCAGCAGCTCTCCTCGACGGACAGGCTACACCTTC
NA	TRBV5-1	TRBD2	TRBJ2-7	15	CASSTTSGSPYEQYF	TGCGCCAGCAGCACCACTAGCGGGAGCCCCTACGAGCAGTACTTC
once	TRBV7-2	TRBD1	TRBJ1-1	14	CASSPADRAGEAFF	TGTGCCAGCAGCCCCGCTGACAGGGCAGGGGAAGCTTTCTTT
NA	TRBV12-5	TRBD2	TRBJ2-1	18	CASGLVQLGLAGDDEQFF	TGTGCTAGTGGTTTGGTACAACTAGGACTAGCGGGAGACGATGAGCAGTTCTTC
NA	TRBV6-5	NA	TRBJ2-1	14	CASSYSYGVDEQFF	TGTGCCAGCAGTTACTCGTACGGAGTAGATGAGCAGTTCTTC
NA	TRBV7-9	TRBD1	TRBJ1-2	13	CASRRDSQYGYTF	TGTGCCAGCAGACGGGACAGCCAATATGGCTACACCTTC
NA	TRBV5-4	TRBD2	TRBJ2-1	16	CASSLGLAGVYNEQFF	TGTGCCAGCAGCTTAGGACTAGCGGGAGTATACAATGAGCAGTTCTTC
NA	TRBV7-8	NA	TRBJ2-7	15	CASSLRWSSSYEQYF	TGTGCCAGCAGCTTACGGTGGTCGAGCTCCTACGAGCAGTACTTC
NA	TRBV19	NA	TRBJ1-1	16	CASSTPLGGGDTEAFF	TGTGCCAGTAGTACCCCCCTGGGGGGTGGGGACACTGAAGCTTTCTTT
NA	TRBV10-3	NA	TRBJ2-7	13	CASRGTEVTEQYF	TGTGCCTCTCGCGGGACAGAGGTCACCGAGCAGTACTTC
NA	TRBV10-3	TRBD1	TRBJ2-7	15	CAISESVGRGYEQYF	TGTGCCATCAGTGAGTCCGTAGGCAGGGGGTACGAGCAGTACTTC
NA	TRBV11-2	TRBD2	TRBJ2-3	16	CASSVLAGGLPDTQYF	TGTGCCAGCAGCGTATTAGCGGGAGGGCTCCCAGATACGCAGTATTTT
NA	TRBV5-1	NA	TRBJ1-3	13	CASSLGFGNTIYF	TGCGCCAGCAGCTTGGGGTTCGGGAACACCATATATTTT
NA	TRBV7-2	TRBD2	TRBJ2-1	15	CASSFTSGEYNEQFF	TGTGCCAGCAGCTTTACTAGCGGGGAGTACAATGAGCAGTTCTTC
NA	TRBV4-1	NA	TRBJ1-5	17	CASSQEFRVEGNQPQHF	TGCGCCAGCAGCCAAGAGTTCAGGGTCGAGGGCAATCAGCCCCAGCATTTT
NA	TRBV28	TRBD1	TRBJ2-7	16	CASINGGTGGMYEQYF	TGTGCCAGCATAAATGGGGGGACAGGGGGTATGTACGAGCAGTACTTC
NA	TRBV27	NA	TRBJ1-6	13	CASSSNRDSPLHF	TGTGCCAGCAGTTCAAACAGGGACTCACCCCTCCACTTT
NA	TRBV7-9	TRBD2	TRBJ2-7	17	CASSFPREGRSSYEQYF	TGTGCCAGCAGCTTTCCCAGGGAGGGGAGGAGCTCCTACGAGCAGTACTTC